Shown below are 20 T cell receptor beta chains from a single sample sequenced in a study of metastatic and nonmetastatic thyroid tumors. TCRdb re-called clones from the PCR reads using MiXCR. Of more than 25,000 clones in the sample, 10% to 14% were seen once. There were no patients who had received any treatment before thyroid surgery. Sequenced sample: blood. The receptors were gathered from a female donor with papillary thyroid cancer or a benign thyroid nodule (not recorded which). Some clones in this sample may be carry-over from other donors' samples.

This clone was seen at least ten times. The chain has TRBV6-1 and TRBJ2-1; 10 bases line up with TRBD1. J gave up 8 bases and V 8 bases, and 6 bases lay outside the gene matches. The germline CDR1 and CDR2 sequences are MNHNS and SASEGT. The CDR3 sequence is 13 residues long. The chain's CDR3 is CASGRDRGHEQFF. The CDR3 DNA is TGTGCCAGCGGCCGGGACAGGGGACATGAGCAGTTCTTC.

This rearrangement joins TRBV6-2 or TRBV6-3 to TRBJ2-3; 11 bases are shared with TRBD2. The J segment lost 3 bases and the V segment lost 7 bases, leaving 6 bases of the junction unmatched. Germline values: CDR1 MNHEY, CDR2 SVGEGT. This CDR3 spans 15 amino acids. The CDR3, as DNA: TGTGCCAGCACACTAGCGGGAGTTATAACAGATACGCAGTATTTT. Protein: CASTLAGVITDTQYF.

This clone was counted many times. This chain links TRBV7-9 with TRBJ2-3; TRBD2 aligns across 8 bases. Germline V CDR1 and CDR2: SEHNR, FQNEAQ (reference sequence). There are 14 residues in the CDR3. V shed 5 bases and J 2 bases; nucleotides not matched to a gene: 3. CDR3 in DNA: TGTGCCAGCAGCCTTAGCGGGATCACAGATACGCAGTATTTT. Its translation is CASSLSGITDTQYF.

This clone has at least ten counts. The rearrangement uses TRBV4-1 and TRBJ2-2; D is unclear. Trimming shortened V by 0 bases and J by 4 bases, and 6 bases separated the two germline ends. This CDR3 region has 14 residues. The germline gives CDR1 MGHRA, CDR2 YSYEKL. In DNA, the CDR3 is TGCGCCAGCAGCCAAGAGAAACCCACCGGGGAGCTGTTTTTT. Translating gives CASSQEKPTGELFF.

This clone occurred many times. In the same sample, other DNA sequences code for this CDR3. This chain joins TRBV27 and TRBJ2-1; 8 nucleotides line up with TRBD2. CDR1 and CDR2 (germline): MNHEY, SMNVEV (reference sequence). Losses at the gene ends were 6 bases for V and 5 bases for J; bases not matched to a gene: 6. The CDR3 runs to 14 residues. The CDR3 DNA reads as TGTGCCAGCAGACGGGAGGGCTTCCACAATGAGCAGTTCTTC. It specifies CASRREGFHNEQFF.

This clone is deemed medium-sized (0.01 to 0.1%). The rearrangement joins TRBV28 to TRBJ2-7; 10 positions agree with TRBD1. Trimming at V came to 7 bases and at J to 6 bases, leaving 6 bases not matched to a gene. The CDR3 totals 13 residues. Looked up from germline, CDR1 is MDHEN and CDR2 is SYDVKM. CDR3 protein: CASINGQGVEQYF. The CDR3 DNA reads TGTGCCAGCATCAATGGACAGGGGGTCGAGCAGTACTTC.

As to this clone: A read error may account for a junction end that differs from germline. The chain links TRBV6-1 to TRBJ2-7; the D is unclear. The CDR3 is 14 residues long. Germline V gene sequence: CDR1 MNHNS, CDR2 SASEGT. For the CDR3, the DNA is TGTGCCATCAGTGAGTCACCACGCTCCTACGAGCAGTACTTC. It is translated as CAISESPRSYEQYF.

This clone was detected only a few times. The chain carries TRBV28 and TRBJ2-7; TRBD2 is a possible D gene (7 bases). Germline V gives CDR1 MDHEN, CDR2 SYDVKM. The CDR3 runs to 14 residues. Between the trimmed V and J ends, which lost 4 bases and 2 bases, there was a span of 12 bases. CDR3 region: CASSSEGGAYEQYF. For the CDR3, the DNA is TGTGCCAGCAGTTCCGAGGGGGGGGCCTACGAGCAGTACTTC.

This clone was seen a handful of times. The rearrangement joins TRBV5-4 to TRBJ2-2; possibly TRBD2 for D (6 bases). The germline V gene encodes CDR1 SGHNT and CDR2 YYREEE (reference sequence). V lost 4 bases and J 1 base, leaving 8 bases between the germline ends. The length of the CDR3 is 14 residues. The CDR3 is CASSTGLNTGELFF. The DNA of the CDR3 is TGTGCCAGCAGCACGGGACTGAACACCGGGGAGCTGTTTTTT.

This clone was seen at least ten times. V is TRBV20-1 and J is TRBJ2-5; no reliable D call. The CDR3 totals 12 residues. V was pared by 3 bases and J by 2 bases, with 7 bases between. The germline V gene encodes CDR1 DFQATT and CDR2 SNEGSKA (reference sequence). As DNA, the CDR3 is TGCAGTGCTAGTTACACTCAAGAGACCCAGTACTTC. Protein product: CSASYTQETQYF.

This clone showed up many times. The chain links TRBV12-3 or TRBV12-4 to TRBJ2-1; TRBD2 aligns across 8 bases. After removal of 3 bases from V and 9 bases from J, the junction contained 4 bases not matched to a gene. This CDR3 has 13 amino acids. DNA for the CDR3: TGTGCCAGCAGTTTGCGGCGGGAGGTTGAGCAGTTCTTC. Translating gives CASSLRREVEQFF.

The chain uses TRBV19 and TRBJ1-6; maybe TRBD1 (5 bases). CDR3 length equals 13 residues. CDR1 and CDR2 (germline): LNHDA, SQIVND (reference sequence). Trimming stripped 6 bases from V and 7 bases from J, with 10 bases between. This CDR3 reads CASRLQGNSPLHF. DNA of the CDR3: TGTGCCAGTAGGCTCCAGGGAAATTCACCCCTCCACTTT.

In this sample, this clone turned up many times. The genes are TRBV6-1 and TRBJ1-5; 9 bases line up with TRBD1. The length of the CDR3 is 17 residues. J lost 5 bases, V lost 2 bases, and 10 bases had no gene match. Germline V lookup: CDR1 MNHNS, CDR2 SASEGT. The CDR3: CASSERVGQGIDQPQHF. The CDR3 nucleotides are TGTGCCAGCAGTGAAAGGGTCGGACAGGGGATCGATCAGCCCCAGCATTTT.

This clone appeared many times. The CDR3: CASGVGLASSYEQYF. CDR3 in DNA: TGCGCCAGCGGGGTTGGACTAGCGAGCTCCTACGAGCAGTACTTC. This sequence joins TRBV4-3 and TRBJ2-7; TRBD2 agrees at 9 bases. CDR1 is LGHNA, CDR2 YSLEER, per germline. This CDR3 region has 15 residues. J lost 0 bases, V lost 8 bases, and 8 bases had no gene match.

Ten or more counts support this clone. This could be a read error, since a much larger clone is one nucleotide away. V gene TRBV7-3 combines with J gene TRBJ2-2; 8 bases map to TRBD1. The germline V gene encodes CDR1 SGHTA and CDR2 FQGTGA. The CDR3 runs 14 residues. CDR3 coding DNA: TGTGCCAACAGCCCCCAGGGGGCGACCGGGGAGCTGTTTTTT. Translated: CANSPQGATGELFF.

In its sample, this clone was seen many times. This chain uses TRBV30 with TRBJ1-2; tentative D call: TRBD1 (5 bases). This CDR3 comprises 16 residues. V lost 0 bases and J 0 bases, leaving 14 bases between the germline ends. Germline CDR1 GTSNPN, CDR2 SVGIG (reference sequence). The CDR3 loop is CAWSVVGQGTNYGYTF. CDR3 sequence (DNA): TGTGCCTGGAGTGTGGTGGGGCAGGGAACTAACTATGGCTACACCTTC.

This clone has at least ten counts. Different DNA sequences within this sample yield the same CDR3. The chain joins TRBV5-5 to TRBJ1-1, with D tentatively TRBD1 (5 bases). The germline V gene encodes CDR1 SGHKS and CDR2 YYEKEE (reference sequence). Trimming removed 4 bases at V and 1 base at J, with 11 bases between. CDR3 size: 14 residues. DNA of the CDR3: TGTGCCAGCAGCATCCGGGACGGGAACACTGAAGCTTTCTTT. Encoded protein: CASSIRDGNTEAFF.

There are many counts of this clone. The chain couples TRBV11-1 to TRBJ2-7, with D unclear. Germline loops: CDR1 SGHAT, CDR2 FQDESV (reference sequence). The CDR3 is 13 amino acids. V lost 4 bases to trimming and J lost 0 bases, with 7 bases between them. CDR3: CASSYRASYEQYF. CDR3 DNA sequence: TGTGCCAGCAGCTACCGGGCCTCCTACGAGCAGTACTTC.

At least ten counts were recorded for this clone. The V and J genes are TRBV10-1 and TRBJ2-1; D unresolved. Germline V gene lookup returns CDR1 WNHNN and CDR2 SYGVQD (reference sequence). The V and J ends lost 0 bases and 3 bases respectively, with 9 bases between them. The CDR3 runs 15 residues. This CDR3 reads CASSESQSSYNEQFF. The CDR3 nucleotides read TGCGCCAGCAGTGAGTCCCAGAGTAGCTACAATGAGCAGTTCTTC.

This clone has at least ten counts. J is TRBJ1-1 and V is TRBV5-1; D is unresolved. V shed 0 bases and J shed 5 bases, with 20 bases lying between them. From germline, CDR1 is SGHRS and CDR2 YFSETQ. CDR3 length: 17 residues. The CDR3 region is CASSLAGAVTGNTEAFF. Here the CDR3 DNA reads TGCGCCAGCAGCTTGGCCGGTGCCGTTACGGGGAATACTGAAGCTTTCTTT.